This T cell receptor beta chain was captured in a study of T-cell reconstitution after alpha-beta-depleted transplantation in children. The CDR3 covers 12 residues. CDR1 is MNHEY and CDR2 is SVGEGT in the germline V gene. Trimming took off 7 bases at V and 6 bases at J, with 12 bases between the two ends. This clonotype was recorded once. For TCRbeta, the library was prepared with unique molecular identifiers. TCRdb itself ran the PCR reads through MiXCR, one entry per CDR3 protein. In the table there are hundreds of thousands of distinct CDR3 sequences, over 25% of which are singletons. The chain couples TRBV6-2 or TRBV6-3 to TRBJ1-1, with D hard to call. The specimen comprised PBMCs from the stem cell graft donor, sampled from the stem cell graft. This sequence was found in a human donor who donated a stem cell graft to a child with aplastic anemia. The CDR3 bases are TGTGCCAGCACCCAGTGGGGTTCTGAAGCTTTCTTT. Its translation is CASTQWGSEAFF.